This entry concerns a single TCR beta chain. Its cognate antigen has yet to be identified. No much larger clonotype is one base removed from it; base qualities were not supplied. The source of the sample is a study of T cells of healthy individuals (dated by TCRdb to between 2018 and 2020). The library was generated by 5' RACE. Sequencing took place on an Illumina MiSeq. TCRdb's own reprocessing of the public reads used fastp at Q25 and MiXCR and kept productive beta chains. Rows are unified per CDR3 protein, each entry keeping the most common DNA and genes. Counted in this sample were about 96,000 distinct CDR3 sequences; 15% to 20% of them appeared once. The top ten hold roughly 6.2% of the sample. V loses 3 bases, J loses 4 bases, and the germline ends lie 7 bases apart. Its CDR3 holds 13 amino acids, cysteine through phenylalanine. Only the CDR3 region is kept as DNA, spanning 39 bases read in frame from base 1. Looking up the germline V gene yields CDR1 SGHTA and CDR2 FQGNSA.

The clonotype was recovered from a human donor in good health. In this chain, TRBV7-2 is recombined with TRBJ1-5, and TRBD1 may be the D gene, going by 5 matching bases. The CDR3 region: CASSFRANQPQHF. The DNA sequence reads TGTGCCAGCAGCTTCAGGGCGAATCAGCCCCAGCATTTT.